This passage covers 17 T cell receptor beta chains from one sample sequenced in a study of response to subunit inactivated influenza vaccine. MiXCR was run by TCRdb on the RT-PCR reads, yielding one entry per CDR3 protein. The table shows 650,000 to 850,000 distinct CDR3 sequences, with approximately 14% occurring only once. The sample was PBMCs from blood, taken about 14 days before vaccination. The receptors come from a man between 50 and 59 years old who received an inactivated influenza vaccine.

In this sample, this clonotype turned up a few times. The rearrangement uses TRBV28 and TRBJ2-7, with 7 bases matching TRBD1. V dropped 3 bases and J dropped 2; count of bases not matched to a gene: 7. The length of the CDR3 is 15 residues. Germline assignment: CDR1 MDHEN and CDR2 SYDVKM. CDR3 in amino acids: CASSFGWGQPYEQYF. The CDR3, as DNA: TGTGCCAGCAGTTTCGGATGGGGACAGCCCTACGAGCAGTACTTC.

With respect to this clonotype: The junction departs from the called germline gene at one end, perhaps through a read error. V usage is TRBV6-2 or TRBV6-3 and J usage is TRBJ2-1, with 9 bases aligning to TRBD1. Germline V CDR1 and CDR2: MNHEY, SVGEGT. This CDR3 is 16 amino acids long. CDR3 residues: CATSYKQGATYNEQFF. The CDR3 DNA reads TGTGCCACCAGTTACAAACAGGGGGCTACATACAATGAGCAGTTCTTC.

This clonotype was recorded many times. In DNA, the CDR3 is TGTGCCAGCAGCCGTGGACTAGCGGGAAACCCCTACGAGCAGTACTTC. Residues: CASSRGLAGNPYEQYF. The chain combines TRBV6-1 with TRBJ2-7; 12 bases fit TRBD2. There are 16 residues in the CDR3. Germline CDR1 and CDR2: MNHNS and SASEGT. V gave up 6 bases and J gave up 2 bases; unmatched junction bases: 8.

This clonotype was seen many times. CDR3 nucleotides: TGCAGCGTTGAAGAGGGACTAGCGGGAGCCAGAGCCTACAATGAGCAGTTCTTC. Translated, it gives CSVEEGLAGARAYNEQFF. This sequence joins TRBV29-1 and TRBJ2-1; 14 bases are a match to TRBD2. This CDR3 region has 18 residues. The V gene end was trimmed by 0 bases and the J gene end by 2 bases; junction bases not matched to a gene: 6. CDR1 and CDR2 (germline): SQVTM, ANQGSEA.

This chain joins TRBV20-1 and TRBJ2-1, with 7 bases identical to TRBD2. Germline V gene data show CDR1 as DFQATT and CDR2 as SNEGSKA (reference sequence). V was clipped by 7 bases and J by 6 bases; unmatched bases: 9. The CDR3 runs 13 residues. The CDR3 is CSVVGGRGNEQFF. The CDR3 region has the DNA TGCAGTGTAGTTGGCGGGAGAGGCAATGAGCAGTTCTTC.

J is TRBJ2-7 and V is TRBV7-2; D not certain. Trimming removed 5 bases from V and 1 base from J, with 12 bases in between. CDR3 length equals 14 residues. The V gene's germline CDR1 is SGHTA and CDR2 FQGNSA. DNA of the CDR3: TGTGCCAGCAGCCCTTCTCCGGGTTCCTACGAGCAGTACTTC. Encoded protein: CASSPSPGSYEQYF.

The chain couples TRBV5-1 to TRBJ2-3; 8 nucleotides align to TRBD2. The CDR3 has 16 amino acids. CDR1 is SGHRS and CDR2 is YFSETQ in the germline V gene. V dropped 4 bases and J dropped 2; count of bases not matched to a gene: 9. The CDR3 reads CASSPTSGTFTDTQYF. In DNA, the CDR3 is TGCGCCAGCAGCCCCACTAGCGGAACCTTCACAGATACGCAGTATTTT.

V usage is TRBV29-1 and J usage is TRBJ2-7; D is possibly TRBD2 (5 bases). This CDR3 has 10 residues. Germline CDR1 reads SQVTM; CDR2 reads ANQGSEA. Trimming shortened V by 6 bases and J by 2 bases, and 5 bases separated the two germline ends. Here the CDR3 reads CSVGTYEQYF. CDR3 bases: TGCAGCGTCGGGACCTACGAGCAGTACTTC.

This clonotype appeared a few times. The chain links TRBV6-1 to TRBJ2-1; 10 nucleotides agree with TRBD2. V shed 5 bases, J shed 2 bases, and the junction held 3 bases outside the gene matches. The germline gives CDR1 MNHNS, CDR2 SASEGT. CDR3 length: 15 amino acids. CDR3 nucleotide sequence: TGTGCCAGCAGTAAACTAGCGGGGCCCTACAATGAGCAGTTCTTC. Protein: CASSKLAGPYNEQFF.

The chain couples TRBV7-9 to TRBJ2-5; TRBD1 is a possible D gene (6 bases). The CDR3 totals 13 residues. Trimming cost V 5 bases and J 5 bases, with 12 bases left between them. Germline assignment: CDR1 SEHNR and CDR2 FQNEAQ (reference sequence). CDR3 sequence (DNA): TGTGCCAGCAGCCACAGGGTTATGGAGACCCAGTACTTC. Its translation is CASSHRVMETQYF.

The chain employs TRBV27 and TRBJ2-7; TRBD2 agrees at 11 bases. The junction had 8 bases not matched to a gene; V was cut back by 5 bases and J by 5 bases. The CDR3 runs 15 residues. The germline V gene encodes CDR1 MNHEY and CDR2 SMNVEV (reference sequence). The CDR3: CASSILAGAVNEQYF. The CDR3 nucleotides are TGTGCCAGCAGTATACTAGCGGGAGCTGTAAACGAGCAGTACTTC.

This clonotype has at least ten counts. As DNA, the CDR3 is TGTGCCAGCAGCCAGGGGCGAGAAAAACTGTTTTTT. It encodes CASSQGREKLFF. The chain carries TRBV3-1 and TRBJ1-4; D is perhaps TRBD1 (5 bases). The CDR3 is 12 amino acids. Between the trimmed V and J ends, which lost 3 bases and 8 bases, there was a span of 7 bases. Germline CDR1 is LGHDT and CDR2 is YNNKEL (reference sequence).

This chain connects TRBV29-1 to TRBJ2-3, with unresolved D. The CDR3 sequence is 14 residues long. From germline, CDR1 is SQVTM and CDR2 ANQGSEA. Trimming cost V 1 base and J 6 bases, with 14 bases left between them. The CDR3 loop reads CSVEVATRWDTQYF. CDR3 DNA: TGCAGCGTTGAAGTCGCGACACGGTGGGATACGCAGTATTTT.

The rearrangement joins TRBV2 to TRBJ2-7; D is ambiguous. Trimming left V 4 bases short and J 0 bases short, with 7 bases between. Germline V lookup: CDR1 SNHLY, CDR2 FYNNEI. This CDR3 has 13 amino acids. The CDR3 loop is CASSAVPSYEQYF. The CDR3 DNA sequence: TGTGCCAGCAGTGCGGTTCCCTCCTACGAGCAGTACTTC.

CDR3 amino acids: CASSGDEGRVEQFF. CDR3 nucleotides: TGTGCCAGCAGCGGAGACGAGGGTCGCGTCGAGCAGTTCTTC. This chain joins TRBV7-2 and TRBJ2-1; D is possibly TRBD2 (5 bases). From germline, CDR1 is SGHTA and CDR2 FQGNSA. The CDR3 consists of 14 residues. V lost 5 bases and J lost 10, with 18 bases in between.

A few counts support this clonotype. The chain employs TRBV20-1 and TRBJ2-3; D possibly corresponds to TRBD2 (5 bases). CDR3 length: 16 amino acids. From germline, CDR1 is DFQATT and CDR2 SNEGSKA (reference sequence). V lost 6 bases and J lost 6, with 25 bases in between. The CDR3 here is CSAGVRDFQAWDTQYF. Here the CDR3 DNA reads TGCAGTGCCGGGGTTCGGGATTTCCAAGCCTGGGATACGCAGTATTTT.

The V and J genes are TRBV20-1 and TRBJ2-1, with 9 bases lining up with TRBD2. J lost 9 bases, V lost 0 bases, and 12 bases had no gene match. The CDR3 consists of 16 residues. Germline CDR1 and CDR2: DFQATT and SNEGSKA (reference sequence). The CDR3 bases are TGCAGTGCTAGAGATCTCAGATTAGCGGGAGCTTTTGAGCAGTTCTTC. This translates into CSARDLRLAGAFEQFF.